These 10 T cell receptor beta chains came from one sample sequenced in a study of T cells in Graves' hyperthyroidism and ophthalmopathy. Amplification of TCR beta CDR3 regions was performed using RNA transcripts as template. First-round RT-PCR with HTBI primers amplified the TCR CDR3 region. TCRdb passed the multiplex PCR reads through MiXCR, listing each CDR3 protein once. The data contain 94,000 or so distinct CDR3 sequences, just over 50% of them singletons. Sample: blood. The receptors stem from a woman in her 40s with Graves' hyperthyroidism.

The rearrangement links TRBV12-3 or TRBV12-4 to TRBJ2-7; D ambiguous. This CDR3 contains 13 residues. Trimming left V 6 bases short and J 0 bases short, with 9 bases between. The CDR3 reads CASSPELSYEQYF. The DNA for the CDR3 is TGTGCCAGCAGCCCCGAGCTCTCCTACGAGCAGTACTTC.

Notes on this clonotype: The germline gene is not matched at one end of the junction; a read error may be the cause. CDR3 protein: CASSPGGRVEDTQYF. CDR3 DNA: TGTGCCAGCAGCCCAGGTGGCAGGGTAGAGGATACGCAGTATTTT. The V call is TRBV5-1, the J call TRBJ2-3; possible D gene TRBD1, 5 bases. The CDR3 sequence is 15 residues long. Germline V gene lookup returns CDR1 SGHRS and CDR2 YFSETQ.

This clonotype was counted ten times or more. The V gene is TRBV12-3 or TRBV12-4, the J gene TRBJ1-2; D is perhaps TRBD1 (6 bases). This CDR3 spans 15 amino acids. Trimming removed 6 bases from V and 4 bases from J, with 18 bases in between. The CDR3 region is CASSRHPTGIYGYTF. CDR3 DNA sequence: TGTGCCAGCAGCAGACATCCCACAGGGATCTATGGCTACACCTTC.

This clonotype was detected only once. V is TRBV7-2 and J is TRBJ2-7; 8 nucleotides line up with TRBD1. This CDR3 contains 16 residues. From germline, CDR1 is SGHTA and CDR2 FQGNSA. V was pared by 4 bases and J by 2 bases, with 10 bases of the junction left unmatched. DNA of the CDR3: TGTGCCAGCAGCTGGCGGACAGGGCTAGTCCCCTACGAGCAGTACTTC. Translation: CASSWRTGLVPYEQYF.

This clonotype was seen many times. V gene TRBV10-3 combines with J gene TRBJ2-3; D uncertain. V lost 2 bases and J lost 2, with 8 bases in between. Germline V lookup: CDR1 ENHRY, CDR2 SYGVKD. This CDR3 has 14 amino acids. The CDR3 DNA reads TGTGCCATCAGTGAGGGACCCCACACAGATACGCAGTATTTT. This translates into CAISEGPHTDTQYF.

Regarding this clonotype: With a much larger clone just one base away, this may be a read error. The gene calls are TRBV20-1 and TRBJ1-1; 12 bases align to TRBD1. CDR1 and CDR2 (germline): DFQATT, SNEGSKA (reference sequence). There are 15 residues in the CDR3. The CDR3 is CSARGQGAQNTEALF. The CDR3 DNA reads as TGCAGTGCTAGGGGACAGGGGGCCCAGAACACTGAAGCTCTCTTT.

This clonotype showed up just once. The chain is built from TRBV6-6 and TRBJ2-7; 14 bases match TRBD2. The V gene's germline CDR1 is MNHNY and CDR2 SVGAGI (reference sequence). Losses at the gene ends were 7 bases for V and 6 bases for J; bases not matched to a gene: 8. The CDR3 contains 15 residues. CDR3 region: CASNPLGLAGGEQYF. The CDR3 region has the DNA TGTGCCAGCAACCCCCTCGGACTAGCGGGAGGCGAGCAGTACTTC.

The J gene is TRBJ2-7, the V gene TRBV27, with D possibly TRBD1 on 5 matching bases. CDR1 MNHEY and CDR2 SMNVEV come from the germline V gene (reference sequence). The CDR3 spans 13 residues. Trimming removed 7 bases at V and 2 bases at J, with 12 bases between. Here the CDR3 reads CASIGRAPYEQYF. The DNA for the CDR3 is TGTGCCAGCATTGGCAGGGCACCCTACGAGCAGTACTTC.

As concerns this clonotype: No DNA is shown, since the ends of the CDR3 on it are uncertain; the CDR3 is the one TCRdb lists. V and J are TRBV11-1 and TRBJ1-4. The CDR3 numbers 18 amino acids, ends counted. The V gene's germline CDR1 is SGHAT and CDR2 FQDESV (reference sequence). CDR3 residues: CASSFYICSERTNEKLFF.

In its sample, this clonotype was seen many times. CDR3 sequence reads: CASSVSVGDTGELFF. The DNA for the CDR3 is TGCGCCAGCAGTGTATCCGTAGGGGACACCGGGGAGCTGTTTTTT. The chain employs TRBV10-2 and TRBJ2-2, with D possibly being TRBD1 (5 bases). Trimming left V 4 bases short and J 3 bases short, with 12 bases between. CDR1 and CDR2 (germline): WSHSY, SAAADI. CDR3 length: 15 residues.